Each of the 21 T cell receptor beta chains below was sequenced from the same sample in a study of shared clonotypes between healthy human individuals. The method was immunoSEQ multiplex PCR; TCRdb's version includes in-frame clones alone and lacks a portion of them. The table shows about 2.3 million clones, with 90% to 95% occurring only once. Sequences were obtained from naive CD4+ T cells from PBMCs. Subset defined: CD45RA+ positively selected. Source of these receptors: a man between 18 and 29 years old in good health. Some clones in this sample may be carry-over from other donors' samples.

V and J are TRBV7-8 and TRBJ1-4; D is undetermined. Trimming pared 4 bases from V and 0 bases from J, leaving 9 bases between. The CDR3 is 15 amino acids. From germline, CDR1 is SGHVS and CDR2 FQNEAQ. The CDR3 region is CASSSPGATNEKLFF. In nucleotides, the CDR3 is TGTGCCAGCAGCTCTCCAGGAGCAACTAATGAAAAACTGTTTTTT.

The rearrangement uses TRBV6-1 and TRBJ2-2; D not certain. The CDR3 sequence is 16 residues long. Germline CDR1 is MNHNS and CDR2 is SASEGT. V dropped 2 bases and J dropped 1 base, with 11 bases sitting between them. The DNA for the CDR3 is TGTGCCAGCAGTGAATTCCAGGCGGAGAACACCGGGGAGCTGTTTTTT. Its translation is CASSEFQAENTGELFF.

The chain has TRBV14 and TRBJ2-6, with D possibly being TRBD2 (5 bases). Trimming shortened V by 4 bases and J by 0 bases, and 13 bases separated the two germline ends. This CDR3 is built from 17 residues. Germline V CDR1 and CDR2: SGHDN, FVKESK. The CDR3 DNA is TGTGCCAGCAGCCCCAAGTCCGGGGTCTCTGGGGCCAACGTCCTGACTTTC. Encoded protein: CASSPKSGVSGANVLTF.

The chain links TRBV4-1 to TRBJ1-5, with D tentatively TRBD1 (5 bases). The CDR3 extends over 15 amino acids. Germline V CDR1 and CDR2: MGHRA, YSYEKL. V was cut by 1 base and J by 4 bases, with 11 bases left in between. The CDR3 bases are TGCGCCAGCAGCCAAGTACAAAGGGGTAATCAGCCCCAGCATTTT. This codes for CASSQVQRGNQPQHF.

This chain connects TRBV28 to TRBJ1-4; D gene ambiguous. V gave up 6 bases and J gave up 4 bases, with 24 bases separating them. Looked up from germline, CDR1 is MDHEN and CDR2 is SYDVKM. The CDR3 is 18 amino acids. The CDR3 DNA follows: TGTGCCAGCAGACGCATCGAACCAAACAGTGACGTTAATGAAAAACTGTTTTTT. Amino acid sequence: CASRRIEPNSDVNEKLFF.

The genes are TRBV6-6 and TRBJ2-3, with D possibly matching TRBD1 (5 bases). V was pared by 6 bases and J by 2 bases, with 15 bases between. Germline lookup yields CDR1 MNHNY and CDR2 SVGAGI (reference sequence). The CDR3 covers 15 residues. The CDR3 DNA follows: TGTGCCAGCAGCGTCAGGGCAACGCTCACAGATACGCAGTATTTT. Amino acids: CASSVRATLTDTQYF.

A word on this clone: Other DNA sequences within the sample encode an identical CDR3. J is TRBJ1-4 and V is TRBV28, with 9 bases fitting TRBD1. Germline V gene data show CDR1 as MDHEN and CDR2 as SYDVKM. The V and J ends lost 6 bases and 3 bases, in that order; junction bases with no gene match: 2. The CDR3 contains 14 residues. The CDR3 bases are TGTGCCAGCAGCACAGGGGGCGCTAATGAAAAACTGTTTTTT. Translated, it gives CASSTGGANEKLFF.

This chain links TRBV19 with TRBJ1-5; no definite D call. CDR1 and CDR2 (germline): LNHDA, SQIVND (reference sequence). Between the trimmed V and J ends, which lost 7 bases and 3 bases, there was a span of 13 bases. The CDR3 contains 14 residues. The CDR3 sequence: CASTMRDVNQPQHF. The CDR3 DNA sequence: TGTGCCAGTACTATGAGGGATGTCAATCAGCCCCAGCATTTT. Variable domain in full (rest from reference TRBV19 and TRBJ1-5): DGGITQSPKYLFRKEGQNVTLSCEQNLNHDAMYWYRQDPGQGLRLIYYSQIVNDFQKGDIAEGYSVSREKKESFPLTVTSAQKNPTAFYLCASTMRDVNQPQHFGDGTRLSIL.

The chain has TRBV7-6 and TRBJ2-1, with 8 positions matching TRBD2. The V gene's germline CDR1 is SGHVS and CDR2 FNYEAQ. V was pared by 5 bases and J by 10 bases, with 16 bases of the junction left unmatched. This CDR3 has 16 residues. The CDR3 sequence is CASSPPREGPYGEQFF. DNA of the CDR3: TGTGCCAGCAGCCCCCCCCGGGAGGGCCCCTATGGGGAGCAGTTCTTC.

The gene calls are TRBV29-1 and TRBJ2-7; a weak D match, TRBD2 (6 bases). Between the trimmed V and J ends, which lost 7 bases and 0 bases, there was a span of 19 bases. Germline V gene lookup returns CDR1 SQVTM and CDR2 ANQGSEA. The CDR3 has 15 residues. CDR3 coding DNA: TGCAGCGCTTCGCCGGCAGGGAGGAGCTCCTACGAGCAGTACTTC. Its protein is CSASPAGRSSYEQYF.

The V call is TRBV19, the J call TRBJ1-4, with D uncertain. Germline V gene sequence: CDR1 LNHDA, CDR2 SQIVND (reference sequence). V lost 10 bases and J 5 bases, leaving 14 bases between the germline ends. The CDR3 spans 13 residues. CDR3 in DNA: TGTGCCACCGCGCGGCTGGGAAATGAAAAACTGTTTTTT. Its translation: CATARLGNEKLFF.

The CDR3: CASSEATAFF. DNA of the CDR3: TGTGCCAGCAGTGAAGCTACAGCTTTCTTT. The chain employs TRBV6-1 and TRBJ1-1; the D is unclear. The CDR3 contains 10 residues. Trimming shortened V by 0 bases and J by 10 bases, and 3 bases separated the two germline ends. CDR1 is MNHNS, CDR2 SASEGT, per germline.

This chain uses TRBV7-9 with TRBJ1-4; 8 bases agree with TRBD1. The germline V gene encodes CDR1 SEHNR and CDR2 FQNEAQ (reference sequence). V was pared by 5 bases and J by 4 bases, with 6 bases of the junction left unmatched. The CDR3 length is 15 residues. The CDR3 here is CASSVEGQGNEKLFF. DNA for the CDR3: TGTGCCAGCAGCGTCGAAGGACAGGGTAATGAAAAACTGTTTTTT.

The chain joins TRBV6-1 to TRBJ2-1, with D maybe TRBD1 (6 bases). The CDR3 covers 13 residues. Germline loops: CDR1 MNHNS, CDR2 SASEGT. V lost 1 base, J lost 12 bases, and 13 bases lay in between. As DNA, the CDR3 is TGTGCCAGCAGTGAAGGGAACACAGGGTTGCAGTTCTTC. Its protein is CASSEGNTGLQFF.

The CDR3 loop reads CASSFRQGRGGMNTEAFF. As DNA, the CDR3 is TGTGCCAGCAGCTTTCGACAGGGCAGGGGGGGTATGAACACTGAAGCTTTCTTT. The rearrangement links TRBV11-1 to TRBJ1-1, with 7 bases aligning to TRBD1. The J segment lost 0 bases and the V segment lost 3 bases, leaving 13 bases of the junction unmatched. The CDR3 extends over 18 amino acids. Germline CDR1 and CDR2: SGHAT and FQDESV (reference sequence).

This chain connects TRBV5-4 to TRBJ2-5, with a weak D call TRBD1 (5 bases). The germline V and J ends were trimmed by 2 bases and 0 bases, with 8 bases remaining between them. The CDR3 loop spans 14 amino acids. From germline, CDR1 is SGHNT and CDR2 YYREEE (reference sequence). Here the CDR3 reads CASSFAGNQETQYF. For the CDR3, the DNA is TGTGCCAGCAGCTTTGCAGGGAACCAAGAGACCCAGTACTTC.

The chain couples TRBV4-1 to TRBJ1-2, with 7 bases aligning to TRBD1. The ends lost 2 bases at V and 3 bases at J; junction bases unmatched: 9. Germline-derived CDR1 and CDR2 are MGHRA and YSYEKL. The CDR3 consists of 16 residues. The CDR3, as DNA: TGCGCCAGCAGCCAACCGACCCAGGGGGTCGACTATGGCTACACCTTC. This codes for CASSQPTQGVDYGYTF.

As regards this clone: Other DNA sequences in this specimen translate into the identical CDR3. CDR3 in amino acids: CASSSGGPGNEQFF. The CDR3 nucleotides are TGCGCCAGCAGCTCGGGAGGGCCGGGGAATGAGCAGTTCTTC. The chain combines TRBV5-1 with TRBJ2-1, with 8 bases matching TRBD2. J was trimmed by 7 bases and V by 3 bases; bases with no gene match: 6. CDR1 SGHRS and CDR2 YFSETQ come from the germline V gene. This CDR3 comprises 14 residues.

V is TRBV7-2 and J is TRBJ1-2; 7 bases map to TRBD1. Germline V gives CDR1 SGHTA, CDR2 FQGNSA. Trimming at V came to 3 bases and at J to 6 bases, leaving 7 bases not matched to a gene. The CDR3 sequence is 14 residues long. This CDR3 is CASSFSDRANGYTF. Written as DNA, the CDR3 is TGTGCCAGCAGCTTCTCCGACAGGGCTAATGGCTACACCTTC.

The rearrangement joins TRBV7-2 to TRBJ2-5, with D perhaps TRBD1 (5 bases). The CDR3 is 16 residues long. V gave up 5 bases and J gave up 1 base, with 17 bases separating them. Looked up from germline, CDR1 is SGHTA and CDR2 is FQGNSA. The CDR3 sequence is CASSAQRQGLQETQYF. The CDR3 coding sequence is TGTGCCAGCAGCGCCCAGCGCCAGGGTCTCCAAGAGACCCAGTACTTC.

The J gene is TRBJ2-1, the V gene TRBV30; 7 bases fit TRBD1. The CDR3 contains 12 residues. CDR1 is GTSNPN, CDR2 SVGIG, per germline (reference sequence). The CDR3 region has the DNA TGTGCAACGACAGGGTCCTACAATGAGCAGTTCTTC. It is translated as CATTGSYNEQFF.